This T cell receptor (beta chain) emerged from a study of control samples from healthy donors and cancer patients. This clone has a single count. Generated by immunoSEQ multiplex PCR, the TCRdb table keeps only in-frame clones and is missing some. The data show tens of thousands of clones, 84% seen once. CDR3 length: 15 residues. The trim removed 8 bases at V and 0 bases at J, leaving 4 bases unmatched. The germline V gene encodes CDR1 MGHDK and CDR2 SYGVNS. The clonotype comes from a woman in her fifties or sixties with lung cancer. The sequenced sample consisted of PBMCs. The chain recombines TRBV25-1 with TRBJ2-1; 10 positions agree with TRBD2. In nucleotides, the CDR3 is TGTGCCAGCTACCCTAGCGGGAGCTCCTACAATGAGCAGTTCTTC. Its protein is CASYPSGSSYNEQFF. Together with reference TRBV25-1 and TRBJ2-1, the CDR3 gives the full variable domain: EADIYQTPRYLVIGTGKKITLECSQTMGHDKMYWYQQDPGMELHLIHYSYGVNSTEKGDLSSESTVSRIRTEHFPLTLESARPSHTSQYLCASYPSGSSYNEQFFGPGTRLTVL.